The rows below give T cell receptor beta chains drawn from one sample of a study of CD8+ T cells in alopecia areata. Sequencing used immunoSEQ multiplex PCR; TCRdb keeps in-frame clones, though not all of them. The profile shows about 200,000 clones, roughly 56% of them singletons. Sequenced material: CD8+ T cells sorted from blood. The receptors originated from a human donor in good health. Each CDR3 is given without its conserved first and last residue.

V	J	CDR3
TRBV6-5	TRBJ2-1	ASRNNRGPSNEQF
TRBV29-1	TRBJ2-1	SGDGTDYNEQF
TRBV11-2	TRBJ2-5	ASSAGTAQETQY
TRBV5-6	TRBJ1-2	ASSLVAGRNGYT
TRBV7-6	TRBJ1-5	ASSLAVTNQPQH
TRBV7-9	TRBJ1-1	ASSPGEAAF
TRBV9	TRBJ2-5	ASSPVGQGRQETQY
TRBV5-6	TRBJ1-1	ASSPETAGRSAEAF
TRBV5-1	TRBJ1-1	ASSLGQGRTEAF
TRBV5-1	TRBJ2-2	ASSPRPAGELF
TRBV27	TRBJ1-2	ASSARGGYGYT
TRBV2	TRBJ2-7	ASVGGTDYEQY
TRBV4-1	TRBJ1-4	ASSQEVLDRRNEKLF
TRBV5-5	TRBJ1-2	ASSLGRGVLYT
TRBV7-9	TRBJ2-5	ASSSGVQETQY
TRBV10-1	TRBJ2-3	ASSDRGGYTDTQY
TRBV6-1	TRBJ2-3	ASSEGGLSTDTQY
TRBV4-1	TRBJ1-5	ASSGRGDSNQPQH
TRBV30	TRBJ2-3	AWSETQWDRGGGDTQY
TRBV9	TRBJ2-7	ASSVGERGYEQY
TRBV5-1	TRBJ1-1	ASRDDNQRLAEAF
TRBV7-2	TRBJ2-3	ASRLTDTQY
TRBV15	TRBJ2-5	ATSRVTQETQY
TRBV2	TRBJ2-7	ASSDRSFSSYEQY
TRBV27	TRBJ2-7	ASSDYGTSYEQY
TRBV29-1	TRBJ2-1	SVAQGGKF
TRBV25-1	TRBJ2-2	ASSESYGSGELF
TRBV29-1	TRBJ2-1	SVPSMGAGEPSNEQF
TRBV27	TRBJ2-7	ASRGSGSSYEQY
TRBV30	TRBJ2-7	AWSPRLAAYEQY
TRBV25-1	TRBJ1-4	ASRAEKLF
TRBV7-8	TRBJ2-1	ASSFLASGGNEQF
TRBV21-1	TRBJ2-1	ASSKWGRILLF
TRBV6-5	TRBJ2-7	ASSLALAGDEQY
TRBV7-2	TRBJ1-5	ASSPQGRNQPQH
TRBV7-9	TRBJ2-3	ASSSWLLGQGVDTQY
TRBV15	TRBJ1-4	ATSRERGLNEKLF
TRBV27	TRBJ1-2	ASSFGNLVGYT
TRBV13	TRBJ1-2	ASSSRGSGGGYT
TRBV29-1	TRBJ1-4	SVGGGEGLF
TRBV4-1	TRBJ2-7	ASSLQETYEQY
TRBV25-1	TRBJ2-5	ASSGVLETQY
TRBV23-1	TRBJ2-7	ASRLPGQFYEQY
TRBV29-1	TRBJ2-3	SGRTEPNTQY
TRBV6-5	TRBJ2-3	ASSSGLAVTDTQY
TRBV29-1	TRBJ1-5	SARTGFNQPQH
TRBV7-9	TRBJ2-5	ASSFWDSAKAQY
TRBV10-2	TRBJ1-6	ASSESLGGLNSPLH